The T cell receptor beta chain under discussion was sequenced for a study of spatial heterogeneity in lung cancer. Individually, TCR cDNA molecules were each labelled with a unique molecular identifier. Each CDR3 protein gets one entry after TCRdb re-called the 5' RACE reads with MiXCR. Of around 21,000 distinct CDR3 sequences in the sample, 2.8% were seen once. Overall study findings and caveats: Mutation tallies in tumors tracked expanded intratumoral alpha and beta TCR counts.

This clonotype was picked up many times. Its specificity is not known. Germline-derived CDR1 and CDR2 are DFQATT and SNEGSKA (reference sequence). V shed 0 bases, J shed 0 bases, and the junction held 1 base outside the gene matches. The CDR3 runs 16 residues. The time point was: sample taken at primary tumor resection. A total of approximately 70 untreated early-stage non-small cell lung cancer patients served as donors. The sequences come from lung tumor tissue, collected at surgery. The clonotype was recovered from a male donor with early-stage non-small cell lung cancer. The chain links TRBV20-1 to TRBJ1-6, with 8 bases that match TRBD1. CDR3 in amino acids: CSARDDRGSYNSPLHF. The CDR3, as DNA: TGCAGTGCTAGAGATGACAGGGGCTCCTATAATTCACCCCTCCACTTT.